The rows below give T cell receptor beta chains drawn from one sample of a study of blood T cell repertoires in COVID-19. Profiling relied on immunoSEQ multiplex PCR, and the TCRdb table lists in-frame clones only, not all of them. In the table there are 94,000 or so clones, around 90% of which are singletons. Sequenced sample: peripheral blood. The receptors stem from a woman of 80 years or more with active COVID-19. Each CDR3 is given with its conserved first and last residue. A D gene is named only where the DNA matches it firmly. Size is omitted from some rows. Given values are once, few, many or a class for expanded clones.

j_call: TRBJ1-4; d_call: NA; v_call: TRBV7-9; clone_size: NA; cdr3_aa: CASSLARQGTNEKLFF; cdr3_nt: TGTGCCAGCAGCTTAGCGAGGCAGGGGACTAATGAAAAACTGTTTTTT
j_call: TRBJ2-7; d_call: TRBD1; v_call: TRBV15; clone_size: NA; cdr3_aa: CATSRDHGTGGHEQYF; cdr3_nt: TGTGCCACCAGCAGAGATCATGGGACAGGGGGCCACGAGCAGTACTTC
j_call: TRBJ1-5; d_call: TRBD1; v_call: TRBV7-9; clone_size: NA; cdr3_aa: CASSLTTGQGRQPQHF; cdr3_nt: TGTGCCAGCAGCTTAACGACGGGACAGGGGAGGCAGCCCCAGCATTTT
j_call: TRBJ2-5; d_call: TRBD1; v_call: TRBV11-2; clone_size: NA; cdr3_aa: CASSSTGTERATQYF; cdr3_nt: TGTGCCAGCAGCTCGACCGGGACAGAGAGGGCGACCCAGTACTTC
j_call: TRBJ2-3; d_call: NA; v_call: TRBV29-1; clone_size: NA; cdr3_aa: CSVDSDTQYF; cdr3_nt: TGCAGCGTTGATTCGGATACGCAGTATTTT
j_call: TRBJ1-4; d_call: TRBD1; v_call: TRBV28; clone_size: NA; cdr3_aa: CASSLYAGTGGEKLFF; cdr3_nt: TGTGCCAGCAGTTTATATGCCGGGACAGGAGGTGAAAAACTGTTTTTT
j_call: TRBJ1-1; d_call: NA; v_call: TRBV3-1/TRBV3-2; clone_size: NA; cdr3_aa: CASSQGGGNTEAFF; cdr3_nt: TGTGCCAGCAGCCAAGGAGGGGGGAACACTGAAGCTTTCTTT
j_call: TRBJ2-1; d_call: TRBD2; v_call: TRBV19; clone_size: NA; cdr3_aa: CASSLLAGGPNNEQFF; cdr3_nt: TGTGCCAGTAGTCTCCTAGCGGGAGGGCCAAACAATGAGCAGTTCTTC
j_call: TRBJ2-7; d_call: NA; v_call: TRBV5-1; clone_size: NA; cdr3_aa: CASSPGNRYEQYF; cdr3_nt: TGCGCCAGCAGCCCGGGGAATCGATACGAGCAGTACTTC
j_call: TRBJ2-1; d_call: TRBD2; v_call: TRBV4-2; clone_size: NA; cdr3_aa: CASSQATSGSNHEQFF; cdr3_nt: TGTGCCAGCAGCCAAGCCACTAGCGGGAGTAATCATGAGCAGTTCTTC
j_call: TRBJ2-3; d_call: NA; v_call: TRBV7-3; clone_size: NA; cdr3_aa: CASSLSLVDTQYF; cdr3_nt: TGTGCCAGCAGCCTTAGTCTTGTTGATACGCAGTATTTT
j_call: TRBJ2-3; d_call: TRBD2; v_call: TRBV4-1; clone_size: NA; cdr3_aa: CASSQEPSTSGGASTDTQYF; cdr3_nt: TGCGCCAGCAGCCAAGAACCCTCGACTAGCGGGGGGGCTAGCACAGATACGCAGTATTTT
j_call: TRBJ2-1; d_call: TRBD2; v_call: TRBV4-3; clone_size: NA; cdr3_aa: CASSQSPGGWDEQFF; cdr3_nt: TGCGCCAGCAGCCAGAGCCCCGGGGGGTGGGATGAGCAGTTCTTC
j_call: TRBJ2-3; d_call: TRBD2; v_call: TRBV7-3; clone_size: NA; cdr3_aa: CASSPGLVPDTQYF; cdr3_nt: TGTGCCAGCAGCCCCGGACTAGTCCCAGATACGCAGTATTTT
j_call: TRBJ2-2; d_call: TRBD1; v_call: TRBV6-6; clone_size: NA; cdr3_aa: CASTADRGRPGELFF; cdr3_nt: TGTGCCAGCACCGCCGACAGGGGGCGCCCCGGGGAGCTGTTTTTT
j_call: TRBJ1-5; d_call: NA; v_call: TRBV6-5; clone_size: NA; cdr3_aa: CASSYGRYSNQPQHF; cdr3_nt: TGTGCCAGCAGTTACGGCAGGTATAGCAATCAGCCCCAGCATTTT
j_call: TRBJ2-3; d_call: TRBD2; v_call: TRBV11-1; clone_size: NA; cdr3_aa: CASSLKREVTDTQYF; cdr3_nt: TGTGCCAGCAGCCTTAAGCGGGAGGTCACAGATACGCAGTATTTT
j_call: TRBJ1-1; d_call: NA; v_call: TRBV2; clone_size: NA; cdr3_aa: CASRGDRSNTEAFF; cdr3_nt: TGTGCCAGCAGAGGGGATAGATCGAACACTGAAGCTTTCTTT
j_call: TRBJ2-7; d_call: NA; v_call: TRBV7-2; clone_size: once; cdr3_aa: CASSLTSPSEQYF; cdr3_nt: TGTGCCAGCAGCTTAACTAGTCCAAGCGAGCAGTACTTC
j_call: TRBJ2-3; d_call: TRBD1; v_call: TRBV7-8; clone_size: NA; cdr3_aa: CASSSTGGADTQYF; cdr3_nt: TGTGCCAGCAGCTCCACAGGGGGCGCAGATACGCAGTATTTT
j_call: TRBJ2-7; d_call: NA; v_call: TRBV6-5; clone_size: NA; cdr3_aa: CASTRGGTAYEQYF; cdr3_nt: TGTGCCAGCACCAGAGGGGGAACGGCCTACGAGCAGTACTTC
j_call: TRBJ2-3; d_call: TRBD2; v_call: TRBV19; clone_size: few; cdr3_aa: CASSIEAGGHYTQYF; cdr3_nt: TGTGCCAGTAGTATCGAGGCGGGAGGTCATTATACGCAGTATTTT
j_call: TRBJ2-1; d_call: NA; v_call: TRBV7-9; clone_size: NA; cdr3_aa: CASSLPTASSYNEQFF; cdr3_nt: TGTGCCAGCAGCTTACCGACAGCGAGCTCCTACAATGAGCAGTTCTTC
j_call: TRBJ2-1; d_call: NA; v_call: TRBV19; clone_size: few; cdr3_aa: CASRAGYNEQFF; cdr3_nt: TGTGCCAGTAGGGCAGGCTACAATGAGCAGTTCTTC
j_call: TRBJ2-5; d_call: TRBD2; v_call: TRBV7-8; clone_size: NA; cdr3_aa: CASSLVLLAGGSETQYF; cdr3_nt: TGTGCCAGCAGCTTAGTCTTACTAGCGGGAGGATCCGAGACCCAGTACTTC
j_call: TRBJ2-3; d_call: NA; v_call: TRBV2; clone_size: NA; cdr3_aa: CASSEGVAGTDTQYF; cdr3_nt: TGTGCCAGCAGTGAAGGGGTAGCGGGCACAGATACGCAGTATTTT
j_call: TRBJ2-2; d_call: TRBD2; v_call: TRBV7-9; clone_size: NA; cdr3_aa: CASSLLLAVVGELFF; cdr3_nt: TGTGCCAGCAGCTTACTACTAGCGGTGGTAGGGGAGCTGTTTTTT
j_call: TRBJ1-5; d_call: TRBD1; v_call: TRBV5-4; clone_size: NA; cdr3_aa: CASSKTGGGQPQHF; cdr3_nt: TGTGCCAGCAGTAAAACAGGGGGCGGTCAGCCCCAGCATTTT
j_call: TRBJ1-2; d_call: NA; v_call: TRBV25-1; clone_size: NA; cdr3_aa: CASSEGGFNPYGYTF; cdr3_nt: TGTGCCAGCAGTGAAGGCGGTTTCAACCCCTATGGCTACACCTTC
j_call: TRBJ2-5; d_call: NA; v_call: TRBV28; clone_size: NA; cdr3_aa: CASSYRAETQYF; cdr3_nt: TGTGCCAGCAGCTACAGGGCGGAGACCCAGTACTTC
j_call: TRBJ2-7; d_call: NA; v_call: TRBV21-1; clone_size: NA; cdr3_aa: CASSKDNAGQVYEQYF; cdr3_nt: TGTGCCAGCAGCAAAGACAACGCGGGACAGGTCTACGAGCAGTACTTC
j_call: TRBJ1-2; d_call: NA; v_call: TRBV5-1; clone_size: NA; cdr3_aa: CASSLLTGGEYGYTF; cdr3_nt: TGCGCCAGCAGCTTGTTAACCGGGGGAGAATATGGCTACACCTTC
j_call: TRBJ2-1; d_call: TRBD2; v_call: TRBV7-3; clone_size: NA; cdr3_aa: CASSPLGALGLAGEGEQFF; cdr3_nt: TGTGCCAGCAGCCCCCTCGGGGCGCTGGGACTAGCGGGAGAGGGTGAGCAGTTCTTC
j_call: TRBJ2-1; d_call: TRBD2; v_call: TRBV18; clone_size: NA; cdr3_aa: CASSMTSGPARQFF; cdr3_nt: TGTGCCAGCTCAATGACTAGCGGGCCTGCTCGGCAGTTCTTC
j_call: TRBJ2-2; d_call: TRBD2; v_call: TRBV3-1/TRBV3-2; clone_size: once; cdr3_aa: CASSRGREGLPGELFF; cdr3_nt: TGTGCCAGCAGCCGCGGGCGGGAGGGCCTGCCCGGGGAGCTGTTTTTT
j_call: TRBJ1-1; d_call: NA; v_call: TRBV7-3; clone_size: NA; cdr3_aa: CASSALGSSTEAFF; cdr3_nt: TGTGCCAGCAGCGCTCTCGGGTCGAGCACTGAAGCTTTCTTT
j_call: TRBJ1-1; d_call: TRBD1; v_call: TRBV19; clone_size: NA; cdr3_aa: CASSSKGQDEAFF; cdr3_nt: TGTGCCAGTAGTTCCAAGGGACAGGACGAAGCTTTCTTT
j_call: TRBJ2-2; d_call: NA; v_call: TRBV28; clone_size: NA; cdr3_aa: CASSLTAPYTGELFF; cdr3_nt: TGTGCCAGCAGTTTAACAGCCCCTTACACCGGGGAGCTGTTTTTT
j_call: TRBJ2-6; d_call: NA; v_call: TRBV6-2/TRBV6-3; clone_size: NA; cdr3_aa: CASSSTLGSTGANVLTF; cdr3_nt: TGTGCCAGCAGTTCCACCCTGGGGAGCACTGGGGCCAACGTCCTGACTTTC
j_call: TRBJ2-5; d_call: NA; v_call: TRBV2; clone_size: NA; cdr3_aa: CASSVGEETQYF; cdr3_nt: TGTGCCAGCAGTGTGGGAGAGGAGACCCAGTACTTC
j_call: TRBJ2-1; d_call: NA; v_call: TRBV6-5; clone_size: NA; cdr3_aa: CASSSTGGSTYNEQFF; cdr3_nt: TGTGCCAGCAGTTCCACTGGGGGGAGCACCTACAATGAGCAGTTCTTC
j_call: TRBJ2-1; d_call: TRBD2; v_call: TRBV5-1; clone_size: NA; cdr3_aa: CASETSSGYNEQFF; cdr3_nt: TGCGCCAGCGAGACGTCTAGCGGATACAATGAGCAGTTCTTC
j_call: TRBJ1-5; d_call: NA; v_call: TRBV19; clone_size: NA; cdr3_aa: CASSIWAAGGNQPQHF; cdr3_nt: TGTGCCAGTAGTATCTGGGCAGCGGGAGGCAATCAGCCCCAGCATTTT
j_call: TRBJ2-1; d_call: NA; v_call: TRBV28; clone_size: NA; cdr3_aa: CASSLYTGSYNEQFF; cdr3_nt: TGTGCCAGCAGTTTATATACGGGTTCCTACAATGAGCAGTTCTTC
j_call: TRBJ2-7; d_call: NA; v_call: TRBV28; clone_size: NA; cdr3_aa: CASSQPLSSYEQYF; cdr3_nt: TGTGCCAGCAGTCAACCCCTGAGCTCCTACGAGCAGTACTTC
j_call: TRBJ2-7; d_call: NA; v_call: TRBV28; clone_size: few; cdr3_aa: CASCASYEQYF; cdr3_nt: TGTGCCAGCTGTGCGTCCTACGAGCAGTACTTC
j_call: TRBJ2-3; d_call: NA; v_call: TRBV11-2; clone_size: NA; cdr3_aa: CASSLESLGTYTQYF; cdr3_nt: TGTGCCAGCAGCTTAGAGTCCCTAGGAACCTATACGCAGTATTTT
j_call: TRBJ2-3; d_call: TRBD1; v_call: TRBV7-9; clone_size: NA; cdr3_aa: CASSPDRGRTDTQYF; cdr3_nt: TGTGCCAGCAGCCCCGACAGGGGGCGTACAGATACGCAGTATTTT